These 24 T cell receptor beta chains were sequenced from one sample in a study of blood T cells in healthy people across ages. A second PCR, run for roughly 7 to 11 cycles, used a sample-barcoded 5' primer plus a J-beta primer mix. TCRdb reprocessed the 5' RACE reads with MiXCR, giving one entry per CDR3 protein. The sample carries 790,000 or so distinct CDR3 sequences, 46% recorded once. Sequencing input: blood. The receptors originated from an older man in good health.

The rearrangement uses TRBV5-5 and TRBJ2-1; TRBD2 matches 10 bases. After removal of 2 bases from V and 6 bases from J, the junction contained 2 bases not matched to a gene. This CDR3 has 14 residues. Per the germline V gene, CDR1 is SGHKS and CDR2 is YYEKEE (reference sequence). In nucleotides, the CDR3 is TGTGCCAGCAGCTTTAGCGGGAGGCCCAATGAGCAGTTCTTC. The encoded protein is CASSFSGRPNEQFF.

The V gene is TRBV29-1, the J gene TRBJ1-1; tentative D call: TRBD1 (6 bases). The CDR3 contains 13 residues. Germline CDR1 and CDR2: SQVTM and ANQGSEA. V lost 7 bases and J 0 bases, leaving 12 bases between the germline ends. The CDR3 DNA reads TGCAGCGGTATCCGGGACATGAACACTGAAGCTTTCTTT. Protein: CSGIRDMNTEAFF.

This clonotype showed up just a few times. The V call is TRBV5-1, the J call TRBJ2-3; D uncertain. This CDR3 has 16 residues. CDR1 is SGHRS and CDR2 is YFSETQ in the germline V gene. The V end lost 0 bases, the J end lost 0 bases, and 11 bases lay between the germline ends. The CDR3 sequence: CASSLGQASSTDTQYF. The CDR3 coding sequence is TGCGCCAGCAGCTTGGGGCAGGCCTCTAGCACAGATACGCAGTATTTT.

This clonotype was seen only a few times. This rearrangement joins TRBV7-9 to TRBJ2-7, with 7 bases fitting TRBD2. Per the germline V gene, CDR1 is SEHNR and CDR2 is FQNEAQ (reference sequence). V trimming: 0 bases; J trimming: 0 bases; junction bases outside the gene matches: 2. The CDR3 runs 15 residues. CDR3 region: CASSLAGLSSYEQYF. CDR3 in DNA: TGTGCCAGCAGCTTAGCGGGACTATCCTCCTACGAGCAGTACTTC. Supplemented by reference TRBV7-9 and TRBJ2-7, the full variable domain reads DTGVSQNPRHKITKRGQNVTFRCDPISEHNRLYWYRQTLGQGPEFLTYFQNEAQLEKSRLLSDRFSAERPKGSFSTLEIQRTEQGDSAMYLCASSLAGLSSYEQYFGPGTRLTVT.

The chain links TRBV4-3 to TRBJ2-7; D is uncertain. Germline-derived CDR1 and CDR2 are LGHNA and YSLEER. Trimming took off 1 base at V and 5 bases at J, with 18 bases between the two ends. The CDR3 has 16 residues. For the CDR3, the DNA is TGCGCCAGCAGCCAAGTATCGGCCTTCCTCTACCACGAGCAGTACTTC. Its translation is CASSQVSAFLYHEQYF.

This clonotype was counted only a few times. The rearrangement uses TRBV4-3 and TRBJ1-2; D is ambiguous. Germline CDR1 reads LGHNA; CDR2 reads YSLEER. The CDR3 sequence is 14 residues long. V dropped 4 bases and J dropped 4 bases, with 13 bases sitting between them. The CDR3 coding sequence is TGCGCCAGCAGCCCAGCAGAGGCAACCTATGGCTACACCTTC. This translates into CASSPAEATYGYTF.

V is TRBV28 and J is TRBJ2-7; either TRBD1 or TRBD2 may supply D (6 bases each). Trimming removed 5 bases at V and 0 bases at J, with 14 bases between. From germline, CDR1 is MDHEN and CDR2 SYDVKM. The CDR3 has 15 residues. CDR3 amino acids: CASSGGPHASYEQYF. The CDR3 DNA is TGTGCCAGCAGTGGGGGGCCTCACGCCTCCTACGAGCAGTACTTC.

This clonotype has a handful of counts. The CDR3 nucleotides are TGTGCCACCAGCTTGGACAGGGGAACAGATACGCAGTATTTT. Protein: CATSLDRGTDTQYF. The chain joins TRBV24-1 to TRBJ2-3; 9 bases are shared with TRBD1. The CDR3 runs 14 residues. CDR1 and CDR2 (germline): KGHDR, SFDVKD. Trimming cost V 7 bases and J 3 bases; bases outside gene matches: 4.

V usage is TRBV10-3 and J usage is TRBJ2-1; D is unresolved. Trimming left V 7 bases short and J 2 bases short, with 9 bases between. The CDR3 loop spans 13 amino acids. The germline CDR1 and CDR2 sequences are ENHRY and SYGVKD. CDR3 coding DNA: TGTGCCATCAATGTGCAGACCTACAATGAGCAGTTCTTC. Protein sequence: CAINVQTYNEQFF.

V gene TRBV4-2 combines with J gene TRBJ1-4; D is uncertain. The V gene's germline CDR1 is LGHNA and CDR2 YNFKEQ. V lost 2 bases, J lost 8 bases, and 9 bases lay in between. CDR3 length: 13 amino acids. The CDR3 is CASSQWGGEKLFF. The CDR3 coding sequence is TGTGCCAGCAGCCAATGGGGTGGCGAAAAACTGTTTTTT.

This chain uses TRBV7-6 with TRBJ1-6; the D gene is possibly TRBD1 (6 bases). This CDR3 has 15 residues. In germline, CDR1 is SGHVS, CDR2 FNYEAQ. The V gene lost 5 bases and the J gene lost 5 bases, with 13 bases spanning the gap. In nucleotides, the CDR3 is TGTGCCAGCAGCCCTCGACAGGCAGATAATTCACCCCTCCACTTT. Protein product: CASSPRQADNSPLHF.

The rearrangement links TRBV19 to TRBJ2-5; 15 bases align to TRBD2. This CDR3 contains 18 residues. Germline CDR1 is LNHDA and CDR2 is SQIVND (reference sequence). V trimming: 6 bases; J trimming: 4 bases; junction bases outside the gene matches: 12. CDR3 in DNA: TGTGCCAGTAGCTACGGGGAAGGGACTAGCGGGAGGAGAGAGACCCAGTACTTC. Translating it yields CASSYGEGTSGRRETQYF.

Comment on this clonotype: The junction departs from germline at one end; a sequencing error may be responsible. The CDR3 spells CASRDSLAKTIQYF. CDR3 nucleotide sequence: TGTGCCAGCAGGGACAGCTTAGCCAAAACCATTCAGTACTTC. The chain is built from TRBV12-3 or TRBV12-4 and TRBJ2-4, with D possibly TRBD1 on 6 matching bases. The CDR3 extends over 14 amino acids.

The table lists this clonotype with a few counts. The genes are TRBV21-1 and TRBJ2-7; the table gives TRBD2 as D, unverified against the DNA. TRBV21-1 is shown as a pseudogene. CDR3 length equals 21 residues. This CDR3 reads CASSKASSQTLADISSYEQYF. The DNA of the CDR3 is TGTGCCAGCAGCAAAGCCTCGTCACAGACCTTAGCGGACATAAGCTCCTACGAGCAGTACTTC.

This chain uses TRBV11-3 with TRBJ2-5; 10 bases map to TRBD2. Per germline, CDR1 SGHNT and CDR2 YENEEA. The CDR3 totals 17 residues. V gave up 1 base and J gave up 5 bases; unmatched junction bases: 10. This chain's CDR3 is CASSLGLTSGPSETQYF. The CDR3 coding sequence is TGTGCCAGCAGCTTAGGGCTGACTAGCGGGCCTTCGGAGACCCAGTACTTC. Full variable domain (remainder filled in from reference TRBV11-3 and TRBJ2-5): EAGVVQSPRYKIIEKKQPVAFWCNPISGHNTLYWYLQNLGQGPELLIRYENEEAVDDSQLPKDRFSAERLKGVDSTLKIQPAELGDSAVYLCASSLGLTSGPSETQYFGPGTRLLVL.

There are many counts of this clonotype. The chain couples TRBV7-2 to TRBJ2-7; D not certain. V shed 0 bases and J shed 6 bases, with 9 bases lying between them. This CDR3 has 13 residues. Germline CDR1 reads SGHTA; CDR2 reads FQGNSA. As DNA, the CDR3 is TGTGCCAGCAGCTTAGCGGTAGTAGGCGAGCAGTACTTC. Its protein is CASSLAVVGEQYF. Full variable domain (missing parts from reference TRBV7-2 and TRBJ2-7): GAGVSQSPSNKVTEKGKDVELRCDPISGHTALYWYRQSLGQGLEFLIYFQGNSAPDKSGLPSDRFSAERTGGSVSTLTIQRTQQEDSAVYLCASSLAVVGEQYFGPGTRLTVT.

The table lists this clonotype with many counts. The chain links TRBV7-8 to TRBJ2-1, with D tentatively TRBD1 or TRBD2 (5 bases each). The germline CDR1 and CDR2 sequences are SGHVS and FQNEAQ. Trimming left V 3 bases short and J 1 base short, with 13 bases between. This CDR3 is built from 16 residues. Here the CDR3 reads CASSFFSGGSYNEQFF. DNA of the CDR3: TGTGCCAGCAGCTTCTTCAGTGGGGGATCCTACAATGAGCAGTTCTTC.

The gene calls are TRBV7-3 and TRBJ2-1, with a weak D call TRBD1 (6 bases). This CDR3 is 17 amino acids long. V was cut by 5 bases and J by 6 bases, with 23 bases left in between. Germline CDR1 is SGHTA and CDR2 is FQGTGA. The CDR3, as DNA: TGTGCCAGCAGCCTCCATGGGGGCAGGCAGGCCGGCAATGAGCAGTTCTTC. This sequence encodes CASSLHGGRQAGNEQFF. The complete variable domain, with remaining parts taken from reference TRBV7-3 and TRBJ2-1, reads GAGVSQTPSNKVTEKGKYVELRCDPISGHTALYWYRQSLGQGPEFLIYFQGTGAADDSGLPNDRFFAVRPEGSVSTLKIQRTERGDSAVYLCASSLHGGRQAGNEQFFGPGTRLTVL.

The V call is TRBV29-1, the J call TRBJ2-1; 7 positions match TRBD1. V lost 4 bases and J lost 6; bases outside the gene matches: 21. The germline V gene encodes CDR1 SQVTM and CDR2 ANQGSEA. The CDR3 is 18 amino acids. Here the CDR3 reads CSVAQRASPTGHGNEQFF. CDR3 bases: TGCAGCGTTGCCCAGAGGGCCTCTCCGACAGGGCACGGCAATGAGCAGTTCTTC.

The chain employs TRBV24-1 and TRBJ2-1; TRBD2 matches 7 bases. The J segment lost 7 bases and the V segment lost 7 bases, leaving 9 bases of the junction unmatched. Per germline, CDR1 KGHDR and CDR2 SFDVKD. This CDR3 contains 14 residues. The CDR3 region has the DNA TGTGCCACCAGCTCCAACGTCGGGAGGAATGAGCAGTTCTTC. As protein: CATSSNVGRNEQFF.

The sample holds one count of this clonotype. This may be a read error: a much more frequent sequence differs by one nucleotide. The CDR3 loop reads CASSSPGAGSYNEQYF. CDR3 in DNA: TGTGCCAGCAGTTCCCCCGGTGCGGGGTCCTACAATGAGCAGTACTTC. The chain couples TRBV27 to TRBJ2-1; D possibly corresponds to TRBD2 (6 bases). The DNA end lines up better with TRBJ2-7; the J call may be wrong. Germline V gives CDR1 MNHEY, CDR2 SMNVEV (reference sequence). CDR3 size: 16 residues.

This clonotype was seen a few times. This chain connects TRBV7-2 to TRBJ2-1; weak D call: TRBD2 (5 bases). The V end was cut by 2 bases, the J end by 7 bases, with 15 bases between. The germline gives CDR1 SGHTA, CDR2 FQGNSA. The CDR3 is made up of 15 amino acids. The CDR3 nucleotides are TGTGCCAGCAGCTTAACGGCGGGTTCAGTGAATGAGCAGTTCTTC. It translates to CASSLTAGSVNEQFF.

The chain recombines TRBV4-1 with TRBJ2-6; the D gene is possibly TRBD1 (8 bases). The length of the CDR3 is 17 residues. V lost 4 bases, J lost 2 bases, and 15 bases lay in between. CDR1 MGHRA and CDR2 YSYEKL come from the germline V gene. CDR3: CASSPRTGRAGANVLTF. The CDR3 region has the DNA TGCGCCAGCAGCCCCCGGACAGGGAGGGCTGGGGCCAACGTCCTGACTTTC.

V and J are TRBV12-3 or TRBV12-4 and TRBJ2-5; TRBD2 matches 9 bases. CDR3 length equals 17 residues. The J segment lost 0 bases and the V segment lost 6 bases, leaving 11 bases of the junction unmatched. The CDR3, as DNA: TGTGCCAGCAGCTCATCCGGGGCTAGCGGGAACCAAGAGACCCAGTACTTC. Encoded protein: CASSSSGASGNQETQYF.